The clone carrying this T cell receptor beta chain has a single count. A much larger clone differs from this one at a single base, so this may be a read error. The data were obtained in a study of tumor-infiltrating lymphocytes in primary liver carcinoma. Blood RNA was derived from unsorted whole blood, and germline DNA was extracted too. CDR1 is MNHEY and CDR2 is SVGEGT in the germline V gene. This CDR3 is built from 17 residues. V shed 6 bases, J shed 7 bases, and the junction held 15 bases outside the gene matches. Priming with a constant-region primer yielded TCR beta cDNA from about 510 ng total RNA. Generation of the TCR beta libraries relied on three nested multiplex PCR rounds using slightly modified ARM-PCR. For 10 cycles apiece, the opening two PCR rounds ran with TRBV1-TRBV30 forward primers and a C-beta reverse primer. TCRdb recomputed calls from the multiplex PCR reads with MiXCR, one row per CDR3 protein. The sample lists about 330,000 distinct CDR3 sequences, less than 65% occurring once.

J is TRBJ1-4 and V is TRBV6-2 or TRBV6-3; 9 positions match TRBD1. This sequence was found in a man in his forties with primary liver carcinoma and hepatitis B virus infection. The specimen was peripheral blood. Here the CDR3 reads CASRIGQGRRVGEKLFF. Here the CDR3 DNA reads TGTGCCAGCAGAATCGGACAGGGGAGACGTGTTGGTGAAAAACTGTTTTTT.